The 19 T cell receptor beta chains reported below all come from one sample, sequenced in a study of shared clonotypes between healthy human individuals. Naive CD8 cells were CD45RO-negative, positively selected for CCR7, excluding terminally differentiated effector memory CD45RA+ cells. The repertoire was sequenced with immunoSEQ multiplex PCR; TCRdb's copy has only in-frame clones and lacks some. Here the sample spans 2 million to 2.5 million clones, less than 95% being singletons. Sequenced sample: naive CD8+ T cells sorted from blood. These receptors were collected from a man younger than 30 in good health.

V gene TRBV10-2 combines with J gene TRBJ2-1, with TRBD2 matching over 8 bases. CDR1 WSHSY and CDR2 SAAADI come from the germline V gene. The CDR3 is 14 residues long. The junction had 3 bases not matched to a gene; V was cut back by 4 bases and J by 4 bases. The CDR3 reads CASSGLAGYNEQFF. Written as DNA, the CDR3 is TGCGCCAGCAGTGGGCTAGCGGGTTACAATGAGCAGTTCTTC.

The chain recombines TRBV5-4 with TRBJ2-7; D is perhaps TRBD1 (5 bases). Germline V gives CDR1 SGHNT, CDR2 YYREEE (reference sequence). The CDR3 runs to 14 residues. V was clipped by 4 bases and J by 7 bases, with 18 bases between them. The CDR3 DNA is TGTGCCAGCAGCCTCTGGGGCGCACCCGTGGAGCAGTACTTC. Translating gives CASSLWGAPVEQYF.

The chain carries TRBV9 and TRBJ2-2; a possible D gene is TRBD2 (5 bases). Germline CDR1 and CDR2: SGDLS and YYNGEE. The CDR3 loop spans 17 amino acids. The V end lost 3 bases, the J end lost 1 base, and 16 bases lay between the germline ends. Here the CDR3 DNA reads TGTGCCAGCAGCGCCCAACGGATAGCGCTGAACACCGGGGAGCTGTTTTTT. Protein sequence: CASSAQRIALNTGELFF. The full variable domain, rest sourced from reference TRBV9 and TRBJ2-2, is DSGVTQTPKHLITATGQRVTLRCSPRSGDLSVYWYQQSLDQGLQFLIQYYNGEERAKGNILERFSAQQFPDLHSELNLSSLELGDSALYFCASSAQRIALNTGELFFGEGSRLTVL.

The chain combines TRBV27 with TRBJ1-4, with D possibly matching TRBD1 (5 bases). CDR3 size: 15 residues. The germline V gene encodes CDR1 MNHEY and CDR2 SMNVEV (reference sequence). V lost 2 bases, J lost 3 bases, and 10 bases lay in between. DNA for the CDR3: TGTGCCAGCAGTTTAATCGGGGGTTCTAATGAAAAACTGTTTTTT. Translating gives CASSLIGGSNEKLFF.

CDR3 in amino acids: CASSHRQAYEQFF. CDR3 in DNA: TGCGCCAGCAGCCACCGTCAGGCCTATGAGCAGTTCTTC. This rearrangement joins TRBV4-3 to TRBJ2-1; D gene unclear. Germline values: CDR1 LGHNA, CDR2 YSLEER. There are 13 residues in the CDR3. Deletions cut 3 bases from V and 8 bases from J, with 11 bases between.

The CDR3 here is CASSTHRDTLESNQPQHF. CDR3 bases: TGTGCCAGCAGCACCCACCGGGACACACTAGAAAGCAATCAGCCCCAGCATTTT. The V call is TRBV7-8, the J call TRBJ1-5, with D tentatively TRBD1 (6 bases). This CDR3 has 18 residues. Trimming removed 5 bases at V and 1 base at J, with 21 bases between. Germline CDR1 is SGHVS and CDR2 is FQNEAQ.

CDR3 in DNA: TGCGCCAGCAGCCAGCAGGAAGGGTATGGCTACACCTTC. Translated: CASSQQEGYGYTF. The rearrangement links TRBV4-1 to TRBJ1-2; no reliable D call. CDR3 length equals 13 residues. The V gene's germline CDR1 is MGHRA and CDR2 YSYEKL. Trimming pared 3 bases from V and 5 bases from J, leaving 10 bases between.

The chain recombines TRBV5-4 with TRBJ2-3; D may be TRBD1 or TRBD2 (6 bases each). V dropped 3 bases and J dropped 0 bases, with 11 bases sitting between them. CDR1 is SGHNT, CDR2 YYREEE, per germline (reference sequence). The CDR3 is 15 residues long. CDR3 loop: CASSYIGGSTDTQYF. CDR3 nucleotides: TGTGCCAGCAGCTACATAGGGGGGAGCACAGATACGCAGTATTTT.

The rearrangement joins TRBV2 to TRBJ2-3; D remains unclear. There are 15 residues in the CDR3. Trimming left V 3 bases short and J 0 bases short, with 10 bases between. CDR1 SNHLY and CDR2 FYNNEI come from the germline V gene. The CDR3 DNA follows: TGTGCCAGCAGTGATGTACCGACGAGCACAGATACGCAGTATTTT. This encodes CASSDVPTSTDTQYF.

V and J are TRBV11-2 and TRBJ1-6; D call uncertain. CDR1 is SGHAT, CDR2 FQNNGV, per germline. Trimming left V 1 base short and J 9 bases short, with 7 bases between. The CDR3 extends over 13 amino acids. The CDR3 spells CASSLGSRSPLHF. Here the CDR3 DNA reads TGTGCCAGCAGCTTAGGGAGCCGTTCACCCCTCCACTTT.

The V and J genes are TRBV28 and TRBJ2-7, with 9 positions matching TRBD1. V lost 1 base and J lost 4; bases outside the gene matches: 8. Germline CDR1 is MDHEN and CDR2 is SYDVKM. The length of the CDR3 is 16 residues. The CDR3 nucleotides read TGTGCCAGCAGTTTATATGCCGGGACAGGGCTATACGAGCAGTACTTC. It yields the protein CASSLYAGTGLYEQYF.

This rearrangement joins TRBV7-8 to TRBJ2-7, with unresolved D. CDR1 is SGHVS, CDR2 FQNEAQ, per germline. Trimming took 4 bases from V and 3 from J, leaving 7 bases between them. The CDR3 loop spans 12 amino acids. CDR3 in amino acids: CASSSSHYEQYF. CDR3 coding DNA: TGTGCCAGCAGCTCGTCCCACTACGAGCAGTACTTC.

This chain uses TRBV27 with TRBJ2-7; 9 nucleotides line up with TRBD1. This CDR3 region has 15 residues. The germline V gene has CDR1 MNHEY and CDR2 SMNVEV (reference sequence). V trimming: 5 bases; J trimming: 7 bases; junction bases outside the gene matches: 12. The CDR3 DNA reads as TGTGCCAGCAGTCCCTCGGGACAGGGATTTTCGGAGCAGTACTTC. Encoded protein: CASSPSGQGFSEQYF.

Concerning this clone itself: This sample includes further DNA sequences coding for the same CDR3. This rearrangement joins TRBV18 to TRBJ1-1; D not certain. The V end was cut by 0 bases, the J end by 0 bases, with 5 bases between. CDR1 is KGHSH and CDR2 is LQKENI in the germline V gene. This CDR3 is 14 amino acids long. This CDR3 is CASSPPGVNTEAFF. The DNA for the CDR3 is TGTGCCAGCTCACCACCGGGAGTGAACACTGAAGCTTTCTTT.

As for this clone: This CDR3 is also generated by other DNA sequences in the sample. This rearrangement joins TRBV27 to TRBJ1-5, with D unresolved. Germline values: CDR1 MNHEY, CDR2 SMNVEV (reference sequence). CDR3 length equals 14 residues. Between the trimmed V and J ends, which lost 2 bases and 0 bases, there was a span of 5 bases. The CDR3 coding sequence is TGTGCCAGCAGTTTAGGATATAGCAATCAGCCCCAGCATTTT. It specifies CASSLGYSNQPQHF.

The CDR3 sequence is CASSTDRMNTEAFF. The CDR3 coding sequence is TGTGCCAGTAGTACGGACCGGATGAACACTGAAGCTTTCTTT. The rearrangement joins TRBV19 to TRBJ1-1; D is uncertain. Between the trimmed V and J ends, which lost 4 bases and 0 bases, there was a span of 9 bases. Germline values: CDR1 LNHDA, CDR2 SQIVND (reference sequence). The CDR3 loop spans 14 amino acids. The entire variable domain, with the rest obtained from reference TRBV19 and TRBJ1-1, is as follows: DGGITQSPKYLFRKEGQNVTLSCEQNLNHDAMYWYRQDPGQGLRLIYYSQIVNDFQKGDIAEGYSVSREKKESFPLTVTSAQKNPTAFYLCASSTDRMNTEAFFGQGTRLTVV.

Of note for this clone: Sequence at one end of the junction differs from germline and may be a read error. This specimen includes other DNA sequences encoding the same CDR3. The chain employs TRBV7-7 and TRBJ2-7; D is unresolved. The CDR3 runs 13 residues. The V gene's germline CDR1 is SSHAT and CDR2 FNYEAQ (reference sequence). CDR3 sequence: CASSPTGTYEQYF. The CDR3 coding sequence is TGTGCTAGCAGCCCGACCGGAACCTACGAGCAGTACTTC.

The CDR3 sequence: CASSLVLRDRPYNEQFF. The CDR3 DNA reads as TGTGCCAGCAGCTTGGTCCTCCGGGACAGGCCATACAATGAGCAGTTCTTC. The chain has TRBV5-4 and TRBJ2-1; 8 bases line up with TRBD1. CDR1 is SGHNT and CDR2 is YYREEE in the germline V gene (reference sequence). V lost 0 bases and J lost 4; bases outside the gene matches: 9. The CDR3 spans 17 residues.

The chain has TRBV5-6 and TRBJ2-7; D remains unclear. Germline lookup yields CDR1 SGHDT and CDR2 YYEEEE. This CDR3 is 14 amino acids long. The V gene lost 0 bases and the J gene lost 1 base, with 8 bases spanning the gap. The chain's CDR3 is CASSLGGNSYEQYF. For the CDR3, the DNA is TGTGCCAGCAGCTTGGGCGGTAATTCCTACGAGCAGTACTTC.